This T cell receptor (beta chain) was recorded in a study of T cell changes during pregnancy in multiple sclerosis. Only in-frame clones appear in the TCRdb table, and some are missing; sequencing was by immunoSEQ multiplex PCR. The sample comprises some 90,000 clones, 75% to 95% of which are singletons, and around 1.7% rests with the top ten. The CDR3 consists of 14 residues. Germline CDR1 reads MDHEN; CDR2 reads SYDVKM. V lost 5 bases, J lost 4 bases, and 6 bases stayed unmatched. The sample consisted of peripheral blood, taken after pregnancy. The rearrangement joins TRBV28 to TRBJ2-5; 8 bases line up with TRBD1. This clonotype was sampled from a female donor in good health, enrolled as a control in a pregnancy study. In nucleotides, the CDR3 is TGTGCCAGCAGTCCCCGGACAGGGCGAGAGACCCAGTACTTC. Its translation: CASSPRTGRETQYF.